Listed here are 15 T cell receptor beta chains from one sample, sequenced in a study of cytomegalovirus exposure and HLA in healthy donors. Primers included in the PCR were 60 Vbeta and 13 Jbeta primers. The data were produced by immunoSEQ multiplex PCR, yet TCRdb's version contains in-frame clones alone and is incomplete. The table records about 120,000 clones, approximately 78% of them present only once. The sequencing input was PBMCs. These TCRs come from a female donor in good health and CMV-seronegative.

The chain combines TRBV7-2 with TRBJ2-5; 7 nucleotides match TRBD2. There are 18 residues in the CDR3. The V and J ends lost 0 bases and 5 bases, in that order; junction bases with no gene match: 15. Germline V gives CDR1 SGHTA, CDR2 FQGNSA. CDR3 protein: CASSLAGIRDYVSETQYF. The CDR3 DNA sequence: TGTGCCAGCAGCTTAGCGGGGATTCGGGACTATGTTTCGGAGACCCAGTACTTC.

This clone was counted between two and nine times. The chain recombines TRBV11-2 with TRBJ2-3, with 12 nucleotides matching TRBD2. V lost 8 bases, J lost 1 base, and 10 bases stayed unmatched. The CDR3 consists of 17 residues. From germline, CDR1 is SGHAT and CDR2 FQNNGV. The CDR3 sequence: CASRGLAGPSGTDTQYF. The CDR3 DNA is TGTGCCAGCCGGGGACTAGCGGGCCCCTCGGGCACAGATACGCAGTATTTT.

The V gene is TRBV18, the J gene TRBJ1-5, with a weak D call TRBD1 (5 bases). The V gene lost 2 bases and the J gene lost 9 bases, with 14 bases spanning the gap. The CDR3 runs to 14 residues. From germline, CDR1 is KGHSH and CDR2 LQKENI. CDR3 in DNA: TGTGCCAGCTCACCAAACAGGATGACTTCGCCCCAGCATTTT. Translating gives CASSPNRMTSPQHF.

This chain connects TRBV9 to TRBJ2-3; 10 bases are shared with TRBD1. V lost 8 bases to trimming and J lost 2 bases; unmatched junction nucleotides: 11. From germline, CDR1 is SGDLS and CDR2 YYNGEE. CDR3 length equals 16 residues. For the CDR3, the DNA is TGTGCCAGTAAAAAGAGGGGGACAGGGGACACAGATACGCAGTATTTT. Protein product: CASKKRGTGDTDTQYF. Together with reference TRBV9 and TRBJ2-3, the CDR3 gives the full variable domain: DSGVTQTPKHLITATGQRVTLRCSPRSGDLSVYWYQQSLDQGLQFLIQYYNGEERAKGNILERFSAQQFPDLHSELNLSSLELGDSALYFCASKKRGTGDTDTQYFGPGTRLTVL.

The V and J genes are TRBV28 and TRBJ2-1; 9 bases are a match to TRBD2. Per the germline V gene, CDR1 is MDHEN and CDR2 is SYDVKM. J was trimmed by 4 bases and V by 5 bases; bases with no gene match: 3. This CDR3 comprises 14 residues. The CDR3 sequence: CASSGAGGYNEQFF. The CDR3 coding sequence is TGTGCCAGCAGTGGGGCGGGAGGGTACAATGAGCAGTTCTTC.

The gene calls are TRBV6-5 and TRBJ2-5, with TRBD1 as a possible D gene (6 bases). The V gene lost 5 bases and the J gene lost 0 bases, with 13 bases spanning the gap. Germline loops: CDR1 MNHEY, CDR2 SVGAGI. CDR3 length equals 15 residues. Here the CDR3 reads CASSKTYRDQETQYF. CDR3 nucleotides: TGTGCCAGCAGTAAAACCTACAGGGACCAAGAGACCCAGTACTTC.

In this sample, this clone turned up once. The gene calls are TRBV28 and TRBJ2-1, with 7 bases matching TRBD2. Germline V gene lookup returns CDR1 MDHEN and CDR2 SYDVKM. V dropped 3 bases and J dropped 2; count of bases not matched to a gene: 4. The CDR3 spans 15 residues. The CDR3 protein is CASSFGGFTYNEQFF. The CDR3 region has the DNA TGTGCCAGCAGTTTCGGGGGGTTCACCTACAATGAGCAGTTCTTC.

In DNA, the CDR3 is TGTGCCAGCAGCCAAGTTTCAGCGGGAGGCTCCTACAATGAGCAGTTCTTC. Translating gives CASSQVSAGGSYNEQFF. The chain couples TRBV4-2 to TRBJ2-1, with 9 bases identical to TRBD2. The CDR3 consists of 17 residues. The ends lost 1 base at V and 0 bases at J; junction bases unmatched: 4. Germline V gene data show CDR1 as LGHNA and CDR2 as YNFKEQ.

This clone was picked up a small number of times. The V call is TRBV28, the J call TRBJ2-7, with 12 bases fitting TRBD2. From germline, CDR1 is MDHEN and CDR2 SYDVKM. This CDR3 region has 15 residues. V lost 3 bases, J lost 3 bases, and 3 bases stayed unmatched. The CDR3 region is CASSLWTSGDYEQYF. The CDR3 bases are TGTGCCAGCAGTTTGTGGACTAGCGGGGACTACGAGCAGTACTTC.

The chain's CDR3 is CASSLRGLTEAFF. CDR3 in DNA: TGTGCCAGCAGTCTCAGGGGGCTCACTGAAGCTTTCTTT. The gene calls are TRBV28 and TRBJ1-1; 8 nucleotides agree with TRBD1. There are 13 residues in the CDR3. Germline V gives CDR1 MDHEN, CDR2 SYDVKM. The trim removed 5 bases at V and 4 bases at J, leaving 3 bases unmatched.

This clone was recorded once. The chain recombines TRBV6-1 with TRBJ2-5; D may be TRBD2 (6 bases). The CDR3 covers 15 residues. The germline CDR1 and CDR2 sequences are MNHNS and SASEGT. V shed 2 bases and J shed 2 bases, with 12 bases lying between them. In DNA form, the CDR3 reads TGTGCCAGCAGTGAACCGGGGGTCGGGCAAGAGACCCAGTACTTC. Protein: CASSEPGVGQETQYF.

The chain is built from TRBV7-3 and TRBJ2-3; no reliable D call. Germline CDR1 and CDR2: SGHTA and FQGTGA. The CDR3 loop spans 13 amino acids. Trimming removed 3 bases from V and 4 bases from J, with 8 bases in between. CDR3 sequence: CASSFAQSDTQYF. CDR3 nucleotides: TGTGCCAGCAGCTTCGCCCAGTCAGATACGCAGTATTTT. The full variable domain, in which reference TRBV7-3 and TRBJ2-3 provide the parts outside the CDR3, is GAGVSQTPSNKVTEKGKYVELRCDPISGHTALYWYRQSLGQGPEFLIYFQGTGAADDSGLPNDRFFAVRPEGSVSTLKIQRTERGDSAVYLCASSFAQSDTQYFGPGTRLTVL.

This clone is a singleton in its sample. This chain joins TRBV4-1 and TRBJ2-7, with unresolved D. V was clipped by 3 bases and J by 4 bases, with 16 bases between them. CDR3 length equals 15 residues. The V gene's germline CDR1 is MGHRA and CDR2 YSYEKL. The CDR3 spells CASSQGPSAVYEQYF. Here the CDR3 DNA reads TGCGCCAGCAGCCAGGGCCCCTCGGCTGTATACGAGCAGTACTTC.

The J gene is TRBJ2-5, the V gene TRBV21-1; TRBD2, as called in the table, went unchecked against the DNA. TRBV21-1 is described as a pseudogene. There are 15 residues in the CDR3. The CDR3 here is CASSKVSGRSETQYF. CDR3 sequence (DNA): TGTGCCAGCAGCAAAGTTTCAGGGAGGTCCGAGACCCAGTACTTC.

In its sample, this clone was seen a few times. The CDR3 DNA reads TGTGCCAGCTCACTCGCCCCGGGACAGCGGACCTACGAGCAGTACTTC. Its protein product is CASSLAPGQRTYEQYF. V is TRBV18 and J is TRBJ2-7, with TRBD1 identical over 7 bases. From germline, CDR1 is KGHSH and CDR2 LQKENI. V gave up 4 bases and J gave up 2 bases; unmatched junction bases: 11. There are 16 residues in the CDR3.